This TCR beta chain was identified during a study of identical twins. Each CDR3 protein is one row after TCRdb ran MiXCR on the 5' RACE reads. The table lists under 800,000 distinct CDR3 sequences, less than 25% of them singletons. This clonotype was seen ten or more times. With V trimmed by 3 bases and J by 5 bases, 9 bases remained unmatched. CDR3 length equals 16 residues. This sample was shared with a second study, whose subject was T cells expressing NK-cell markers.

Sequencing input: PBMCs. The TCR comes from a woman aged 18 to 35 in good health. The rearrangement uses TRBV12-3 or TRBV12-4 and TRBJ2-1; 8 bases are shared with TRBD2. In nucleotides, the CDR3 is TGTGCCAGCAGTTTGTCCGGGACTAGAATCCACAATGAGCAGTTCTTC. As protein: CASSLSGTRIHNEQFF.